These 10 T cell receptor beta chains were all obtained from the same sample, sequenced in a study of shared clonotypes between healthy human individuals. Libraries were prepared by immunoSEQ multiplex PCR; TCRdb keeps only in-frame clonotypes and omits some of them. Of around 2,000,000 clones in the sample, about 93% were seen once. Naive CD8 cells were CD45RO-negative, positively selected for CCR7, excluding terminally differentiated effector memory CD45RA+ cells. Sequencing was performed on naive CD8+ T cells from PBMCs. The receptors were sampled from a young man in good health. Some clones in this sample may be carry-over from other donors' samples.

The chain combines TRBV13 with TRBJ1-2; no clear D gene. Between the trimmed V and J ends, which lost 5 bases and 6 bases, there was a span of 13 bases. CDR1 is PRHDT and CDR2 is FYEKMQ in the germline V gene (reference sequence). This CDR3 is 13 amino acids long. CDR3 protein: CASSHFGSDGYTF. As DNA, the CDR3 is TGTGCCAGCAGCCACTTTGGGTCGGATGGCTACACCTTC. The whole variable domain, filled in from reference TRBV13 and TRBJ1-2, reads AAGVIQSPRHLIKEKRETATLKCYPIPRHDTVYWYQQGPGQDPQFLISFYEKMQSDKGSIPDRFSAQQFSDYHSELNMSSLELGDSALYFCASSHFGSDGYTFGSGTRLTVV.

The rearrangement links TRBV10-3 to TRBJ2-7; 10 nucleotides match TRBD1. J gave up 4 bases and V 10 bases, and 10 bases lay outside the gene matches. The CDR3 covers 14 residues. CDR1 and CDR2 (germline): ENHRY, SYGVKD. CDR3 coding DNA: TGTGCCAGCGGACAGGGGGACCTATTATACGAGCAGTACTTC. As protein: CASGQGDLLYEQYF.

The genes are TRBV2 and TRBJ2-7, with TRBD1 matching 7 bases. The germline V gene encodes CDR1 SNHLY and CDR2 FYNNEI. The CDR3 totals 14 residues. The junction had 9 bases not matched to a gene; V was cut back by 6 bases and J by 4 bases. This CDR3 reads CASRTGYDLYEQYF. CDR3 sequence (DNA): TGTGCCAGCAGGACAGGGTACGACCTATACGAGCAGTACTTC.

V usage is TRBV7-8 and J usage is TRBJ1-1; D is undetermined. This CDR3 region has 15 residues. Germline V gives CDR1 SGHVS, CDR2 FQNEAQ. V was shortened by 2 bases and J by 0 bases, with 10 bases between the two germline ends. This CDR3 is CASSLWRAMNTEAFF. CDR3 DNA: TGTGCCAGCAGCTTATGGCGGGCCATGAACACTGAAGCTTTCTTT. Full variable domain (remainder filled in from reference TRBV7-8 and TRBJ1-1): GAGVSQSPRYKVAKRGQDVALRCDPISGHVSLFWYQQALGQGPEFLTYFQNEAQLDKSGLPSDRFFAERPEGSVSTLKIQRTQQEDSAVYLCASSLWRAMNTEAFFGQGTRLTVV.

V and J are TRBV7-8 and TRBJ2-1, with 8 bases that match TRBD2. CDR3 length: 17 amino acids. In germline, CDR1 is SGHVS, CDR2 FQNEAQ. V gave up 6 bases and J gave up 3 bases; unmatched junction bases: 13. Here the CDR3 reads CASRSGGTSGFYNEQFF. The CDR3 DNA reads as TGTGCCAGCAGATCGGGGGGTACTAGCGGATTCTACAATGAGCAGTTCTTC.

V is TRBV28 and J is TRBJ2-1; no clear D gene. CDR1 MDHEN and CDR2 SYDVKM come from the germline V gene. The CDR3 spans 13 residues. Trimming stripped 3 bases from V and 4 bases from J, with 7 bases between. CDR3 coding DNA: TGTGCCAGCAGTTTCGCGGAATACAATGAGCAGTTCTTC. Protein: CASSFAEYNEQFF.

This chain links TRBV21-1 with TRBJ1-4. TRBV21-1 is described as a pseudogene. The CDR3 spans 14 residues. This CDR3 is CASRASRNGEKLFF. CDR3 nucleotides: TGTGCCAGCAGGGCGAGCCGAAACGGTGAAAAACTGTTTTTT.

The CDR3 sequence is CASSLISWRAGELFF. DNA for the CDR3: TGTGCCAGCAGCTTAATTTCCTGGAGGGCCGGGGAGCTGTTTTTT. The V gene is TRBV7-9, the J gene TRBJ2-2; a possible D gene is TRBD2 (6 bases). Trimming removed 2 bases from V and 6 bases from J, with 13 bases in between. The CDR3 length is 15 residues. Per the germline V gene, CDR1 is SEHNR and CDR2 is FQNEAQ (reference sequence).

Concerning this clone itself: The same CDR3 arises from other DNA sequences in this sample as well. The chain uses TRBV27 and TRBJ1-2, with TRBD1 identical over 9 bases. V lost 5 bases and J lost 2; bases outside the gene matches: 6. This CDR3 region has 15 residues. CDR1 is MNHEY and CDR2 is SMNVEV in the germline V gene (reference sequence). The CDR3 DNA reads TGTGCCAGCAGTCCCGGGACAGGGCTGAACTATGGCTACACCTTC. This sequence encodes CASSPGTGLNYGYTF.

This sequence joins TRBV11-2 and TRBJ1-4, with D perhaps TRBD1 (6 bases). From germline, CDR1 is SGHAT and CDR2 FQNNGV. The CDR3 length is 13 residues. The V and J ends lost 3 bases and 7 bases respectively, with 9 bases between them. The chain's CDR3 is CASSFSGAEKLFF. The CDR3 DNA sequence: TGTGCCAGCAGCTTCTCGGGGGCTGAAAAACTGTTTTTT.